The T cell receptor beta chain under discussion was sequenced for a study of Tregs in tolerant kidney transplant recipients. Germline assignment: CDR1 MGHRA and CDR2 YSYEKL. Trimming cost V 6 bases and J 2 bases; bases outside gene matches: 6. The length of the CDR3 is 14 residues. Unstimulated regulatory T cells (CD4+CD25+CD127-), CD4+CD25- non-regulatory cells, CD4 and CD8 cells were FACS-sorted from thawed PBMCs. Sequencing was performed with immunoSEQ multiplex PCR; in TCRdb, only in-frame clones are kept and a portion is missing. The sample shows roughly 250,000 clones, roughly 80% of them seen only once.

The sample taken for sequencing was CD4+ T cells from blood. The chain is built from TRBV4-1 and TRBJ1-2; 7 bases fit TRBD1. This receptor was identified in a human donor in good health. The CDR3 bases are TGCGCCAGCAGTCGGGACAGCCTCAACTATGGCTACACCTTC. Translating gives CASSRDSLNYGYTF.